A single sample gave rise to the 23 T cell receptor beta chains below, sequenced in a study of CD8 T cells in ankylosing spondylitis. TCRdb recomputed calls from the 5' RACE reads with MiXCR, one row per CDR3 protein. The repertoire holds roughly 180,000 distinct CDR3 sequences, with 9.8% as singletons. Sequencing was done on a sample of blood, either unsorted or a sorted T cell fraction (not recorded which). Receptors originate from a female donor with ankylosing spondylitis or in good health (not recorded which).

The rearrangement uses TRBV5-1 and TRBJ2-1, with 9 bases aligning to TRBD2. V dropped 4 bases and J dropped 9; count of bases not matched to a gene: 5. In germline, CDR1 is SGHRS, CDR2 YFSETQ. The CDR3 totals 13 residues. The CDR3 DNA follows: TGCGCCAGCAGCACGGGGACTAGCCCTGAGCAGTTCTTC. This codes for CASSTGTSPEQFF. Combining the CDR3 with reference TRBV5-1 and TRBJ2-1 gives the whole variable domain KAGVTQTPRYLIKTRGQQVTLSCSPISGHRSVSWYQQTPGQGLQFLFEYFSETQRNKGNFPGRFSGRQFSNSRSEMNVSTLELGDSALYLCASSTGTSPEQFFGPGTRLTVL.

The chain joins TRBV7-2 to TRBJ2-5; 8 bases line up with TRBD2. Germline loops: CDR1 SGHTA, CDR2 FQGNSA. CDR3 size: 15 residues. V was pared by 3 bases and J by 2 bases, with 5 bases of the junction left unmatched. The CDR3 is CASSFQRELQETQYF. CDR3 bases: TGTGCCAGCAGCTTCCAGCGGGAGCTTCAAGAGACCCAGTACTTC. The whole variable domain, filled in from reference TRBV7-2 and TRBJ2-5, reads GAGVSQSPSNKVTEKGKDVELRCDPISGHTALYWYRQSLGQGLEFLIYFQGNSAPDKSGLPSDRFSAERTGGSVSTLTIQRTQQEDSAVYLCASSFQRELQETQYFGPGTRLLVL.

The chain uses TRBV6-2 or TRBV6-3 and TRBJ2-7; weak D call: TRBD2 (6 bases). The V end lost 4 bases, the J end lost 4 bases, and 14 bases lay between the germline ends. Germline V gives CDR1 MNHEY, CDR2 SVGEGT. The CDR3 runs 14 residues. The DNA of the CDR3 is TGTGCCAGCAGTTCCCCGATGCGGGGTTACGAGCAGTACTTC. Translation: CASSSPMRGYEQYF.

This clonotype showed up just a few times. The genes are TRBV25-1 and TRBJ2-1, with a tentative D call TRBD2 (6 bases). This CDR3 contains 12 residues. The V and J ends lost 6 bases and 15 bases respectively, with 18 bases between them. CDR1 MGHDK and CDR2 SYGVNS come from the germline V gene. The CDR3: CASSARDGSGFF. CDR3 sequence (DNA): TGTGCCAGCAGCGCCAGGGACGGGAGTGGGTTCTTC.

The rearrangement uses TRBV19 and TRBJ2-3, with TRBD1 matching 10 bases. The germline V gene has CDR1 LNHDA and CDR2 SQIVND (reference sequence). The CDR3 extends over 15 amino acids. V shed 4 bases and J 3 bases; nucleotides not matched to a gene: 4. The CDR3 protein is CASSRWTGGTDTQYF. As DNA, the CDR3 is TGTGCCAGTAGTAGGTGGACAGGGGGAACAGATACGCAGTATTTT. Full variable domain (rest looked up from reference TRBV19 and TRBJ2-3): DGGITQSPKYLFRKEGQNVTLSCEQNLNHDAMYWYRQDPGQGLRLIYYSQIVNDFQKGDIAEGYSVSREKKESFPLTVTSAQKNPTAFYLCASSRWTGGTDTQYFGPGTRLTVL.

This clonotype was counted between two and nine times. This chain uses TRBV9 with TRBJ2-5; TRBD1 is a possible D gene (6 bases). CDR1 is SGDLS, CDR2 YYNGEE, per germline. The CDR3 is 15 residues long. Trimming shortened V by 0 bases and J by 1 base, and 10 bases separated the two germline ends. CDR3 in DNA: TGTGCCAGCAGCGTAGAGGGGGACCTCCAAGAGACCCAGTACTTC. Its translation: CASSVEGDLQETQYF.

This clonotype was seen more than once but under ten times. The V and J genes are TRBV24-1 and TRBJ2-5; D unclear. V was pared by 2 bases and J by 2 bases, with 5 bases between. The CDR3 is 13 residues long. Per germline, CDR1 KGHDR and CDR2 SFDVKD. This CDR3 reads CATSDSNQETQYF. DNA of the CDR3: TGTGCCACCAGTGATTCAAATCAAGAGACCCAGTACTTC.

This chain uses TRBV15 with TRBJ1-5, with D possibly TRBD1 on 5 matching bases. Germline loops: CDR1 LNHNV, CDR2 YYDKDF (reference sequence). V shed 5 bases and J shed 7 bases, with 12 bases lying between them. The length of the CDR3 is 13 residues. CDR3 in amino acids: CATSAAGWQPQHF. The CDR3, as DNA: TGTGCCACCAGCGCGGCAGGGTGGCAGCCCCAGCATTTT.

In its sample, this clonotype was seen many times. The CDR3 loop reads CASSVAGGHEQYF. The DNA for the CDR3 is TGTGCCAGCAGCGTAGCGGGAGGCCACGAGCAGTACTTC. The chain has TRBV12-3 or TRBV12-4 and TRBJ2-7, with TRBD2 matching over 10 bases. J gave up 5 bases and V 6 bases, and 4 bases lay outside the gene matches. The CDR3 runs to 13 residues.

This clonotype came up once. This chain joins TRBV7-2 and TRBJ1-5; D may be TRBD1 (6 bases). This CDR3 has 15 residues. Germline CDR1 is SGHTA and CDR2 is FQGNSA. V was trimmed by 0 bases and J by 3 bases, leaving 9 bases between them. The CDR3 sequence: CASSLAGGNNQPQHF. The CDR3 bases are TGTGCCAGCAGCTTAGCAGGGGGAAACAATCAGCCCCAGCATTTT.

This clonotype has just a few counts. This chain joins TRBV7-9 and TRBJ2-7; TRBD1 might be the D (5 bases). V was trimmed by 5 bases and J by 6 bases, leaving 17 bases between them. The CDR3 contains 14 residues. The germline gives CDR1 SEHNR, CDR2 FQNEAQ (reference sequence). The CDR3 loop is CASSPAGSPSEQYF. CDR3 DNA: TGTGCCAGCAGCCCCGCAGGGTCCCCCTCCGAGCAGTACTTC.

The chain couples TRBV14 to TRBJ2-1; D not resolved. The V end was cut by 3 bases, the J end by 12 bases, with 12 bases between. Germline CDR1 reads SGHDN; CDR2 reads FVKESK. This CDR3 comprises 12 residues. CDR3 protein: CASSQNPVGQFF. For the CDR3, the DNA is TGTGCCAGCAGCCAGAATCCTGTCGGGCAGTTCTTC.

The chain joins TRBV5-6 to TRBJ2-1; TRBD2 matches at 7 bases. CDR3 length equals 16 residues. The ends lost 9 bases at V and 6 bases at J; junction bases unmatched: 18. In germline, CDR1 is SGHDT, CDR2 YYEEEE. The CDR3 is CAMSPGGLSGPNEQFF. Here the CDR3 DNA reads TGTGCCATGAGCCCCGGGGGGTTGTCCGGGCCCAATGAGCAGTTCTTC.

This clonotype was counted many times. The CDR3 DNA follows: TGTGCCAGCAGCCCCACCCGGGATAGCAATCAGCCCCAGCATTTT. This gives the protein CASSPTRDSNQPQHF. V is TRBV7-8 and J is TRBJ1-5; D ambiguous. With 5 bases removed from V and 0 bases from J, the gap between germline ends came to 11 bases. CDR1 and CDR2 from the germline V gene are SGHVS and FQNEAQ. CDR3 length: 15 residues.

The sample holds many counts of this clonotype. The rearrangement joins TRBV4-3 to TRBJ2-7; 12 bases agree with TRBD2. The length of the CDR3 is 15 residues. Losses at the gene ends were 3 bases for V and 5 bases for J; bases not matched to a gene: 5. Germline-derived CDR1 and CDR2 are LGHNA and YSLEER. In DNA, the CDR3 is TGCGCCAGCAGCCACCATCTAGCGGGAGGGGACGAGCAGTACTTC. Translating it yields CASSHHLAGGDEQYF.

This clonotype was seen repeatedly, ten times or more. This chain uses TRBV4-3 with TRBJ1-1; the match to TRBD1 covers 7 bases. Germline V gene sequence: CDR1 LGHNA, CDR2 YSLEER. V gave up 0 bases and J gave up 0 bases; unmatched junction bases: 4. The CDR3 runs to 16 residues. The CDR3 loop reads CASSQDNRGMNTEAFF. As DNA, the CDR3 is TGCGCCAGCAGCCAAGATAACAGGGGCATGAACACTGAAGCTTTCTTT.

This clonotype came up many times. J is TRBJ2-1 and V is TRBV7-9; D is perhaps TRBD1 or TRBD2 (5 bases each). Trimming stripped 6 bases from V and 4 bases from J, with 16 bases between. The length of the CDR3 is 15 residues. From germline, CDR1 is SEHNR and CDR2 FQNEAQ (reference sequence). In DNA form, the CDR3 reads TGTGCCAGCAGTCCCTCGTCGGGACCTTACAATGAGCAGTTCTTC. This translates into CASSPSSGPYNEQFF.

The CDR3 reads CSALIGPPYEQYF. In nucleotides, the CDR3 is TGCAGTGCCCTCATCGGGCCACCCTACGAGCAGTACTTC. V gene TRBV20-1 combines with J gene TRBJ2-7, with no clear D. Per germline, CDR1 DFQATT and CDR2 SNEGSKA (reference sequence). Trimming shortened V by 6 bases and J by 2 bases, and 14 bases separated the two germline ends. There are 13 residues in the CDR3.

The V gene is TRBV7-8, the J gene TRBJ2-5; 14 bases align to TRBD2. The CDR3 spans 18 residues. V was clipped by 1 base and J by 3 bases; unmatched bases: 7. Germline V gene sequence: CDR1 SGHVS, CDR2 FQNEAQ. CDR3 nucleotides: TGTGCCAGCAGCTTAGTGGGGACTAGCGGGAGAAATAAAGAGACCCAGTACTTC. Residues: CASSLVGTSGRNKETQYF.

This clonotype was detected many times. The genes are TRBV15 and TRBJ2-1; D is perhaps TRBD1 (5 bases). Germline V gene sequence: CDR1 LNHNV, CDR2 YYDKDF (reference sequence). V was trimmed by 3 bases and J by 10 bases, leaving 7 bases between them. This CDR3 is 11 amino acids long. The CDR3 here is CATSRRQEQFF. The CDR3 DNA reads TGTGCCACCAGCAGGAGACAGGAGCAGTTCTTC.

J is TRBJ2-7 and V is TRBV3-1, with unresolved D. From germline, CDR1 is LGHDT and CDR2 YNNKEL (reference sequence). The CDR3 contains 14 residues. With 1 base removed from V and 0 bases from J, the gap between germline ends came to 7 bases. CDR3: CASSQGFSSYEQYF. The CDR3 DNA reads TGTGCCAGCAGCCAAGGCTTTAGCTCCTACGAGCAGTACTTC.

The V and J genes are TRBV7-8 and TRBJ2-5, with 10 bases fitting TRBD2. Germline loops: CDR1 SGHVS, CDR2 FQNEAQ. This CDR3 spans 15 amino acids. The junction had 7 bases not matched to a gene; V was cut back by 8 bases and J by 1 base. CDR3 sequence (DNA): TGTGCCAGCCTACAAGGACTAGCGGTCCAAGAGACCCAGTACTTC. This encodes CASLQGLAVQETQYF.

In this sample, this clonotype turned up a few times. The CDR3 DNA reads TGTGCCAGTAGTATCTCCGCTTACAATGAGCAGTTCTTC. Amino acids: CASSISAYNEQFF. This chain connects TRBV19 to TRBJ2-1; D remains ambiguous. CDR3 length: 13 residues. Germline values: CDR1 LNHDA, CDR2 SQIVND (reference sequence). Trimming took off 3 bases at V and 4 bases at J, with 7 bases between the two ends.